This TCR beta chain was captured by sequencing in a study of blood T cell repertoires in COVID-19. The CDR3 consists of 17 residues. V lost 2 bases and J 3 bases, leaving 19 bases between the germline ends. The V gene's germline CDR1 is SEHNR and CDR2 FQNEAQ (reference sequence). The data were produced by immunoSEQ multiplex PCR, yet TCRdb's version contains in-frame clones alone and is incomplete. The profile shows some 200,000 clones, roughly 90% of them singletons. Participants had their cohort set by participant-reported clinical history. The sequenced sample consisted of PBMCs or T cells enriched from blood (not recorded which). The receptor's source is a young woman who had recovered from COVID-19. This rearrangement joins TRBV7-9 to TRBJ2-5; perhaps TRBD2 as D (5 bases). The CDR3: CASSLFSSTKRKETQYF. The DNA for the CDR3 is TGTGCCAGCAGCTTATTTAGTTCGACTAAACGGAAAGAGACCCAGTACTTC.